Listed below are T cell receptor beta chains from one sample, sequenced in a study of beta chain features in type 1 diabetes. Some clones are missing from TCRdb's copy, which holds only in-frame ones; the method was immunoSEQ multiplex PCR. The sample carries 350,000 to 450,000 clones, over 10% recorded once. Material for sequencing was naive CD4+ T cells from blood. These receptors all come from a woman younger than 30 with type 1 diabetes. Each CDR3 is given without its conserved first and last residue. Rows may omit the clone size; those that give it use once, few, many or a size class.

TRBV18 NA ASSPAGTYGYT
TRBV28 once ACSGTGGWETQY
TRBV7-2 few ASSLAGGSLSKNIQY
TRBV7-9 NA ASSRYSYNEQF
TRBV4-3 few ASSQDRDRSSPLH
TRBV5-1 few ASSLGATSGASTDTQY
TRBV7-9 NA ASSPDSASRETQY
TRBV7-9 NA ASGGGGNQPQH
TRBV5-1 NA ASSRPGHQNIQY
TRBV6-5 NA ASTHDRAIGGYT
TRBV29-1 NA SVEAPFLYTEAF
TRBV11-3 NA ASSLGLPTDTQY
TRBV6-1 few ASWGRAYEQY
TRBV18 few ASSLQAGAPTRLNTGELF
TRBV28 NA ASSTLAGAVEQY
TRBV29-1 NA SVSNSQGSYGYT
TRBV7-9 NA ASSSPPRSGANVLT
TRBV23-1 few ASSQSGGKGPQH
TRBV4-1 few ASSQVGTPDTQY
TRBV2 NA ASRRRPGDRNIQY
TRBV2 few ASSGEAQRGQTQY
TRBV19 NA ASSPLGGGTQETQY
TRBV28 few ASSIVGNEQF
TRBV28 few ASSSGQGNTGELF
TRBV9 few ASSAQGPTEAF
TRBV9 few ASSGGQGGQPQH
TRBV5-1 few ASSFKDRPLH
TRBV5-1 NA ASSLGASGVNEQF